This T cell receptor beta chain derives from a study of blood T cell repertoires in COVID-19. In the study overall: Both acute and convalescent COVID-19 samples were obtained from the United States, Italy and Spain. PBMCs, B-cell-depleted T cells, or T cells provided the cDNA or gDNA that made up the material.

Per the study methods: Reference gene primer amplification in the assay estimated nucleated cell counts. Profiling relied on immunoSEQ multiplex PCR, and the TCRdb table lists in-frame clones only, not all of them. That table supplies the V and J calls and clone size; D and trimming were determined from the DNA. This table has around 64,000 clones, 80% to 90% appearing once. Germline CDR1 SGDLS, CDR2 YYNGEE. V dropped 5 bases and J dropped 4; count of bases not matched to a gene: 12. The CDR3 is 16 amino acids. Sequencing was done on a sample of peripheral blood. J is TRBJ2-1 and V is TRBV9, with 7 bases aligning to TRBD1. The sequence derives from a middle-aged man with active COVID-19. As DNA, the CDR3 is TGTGCCAGCAGTAGGGACAGCAAGATATTATACAATGAGCAGTTCTTC. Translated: CASSRDSKILYNEQFF.